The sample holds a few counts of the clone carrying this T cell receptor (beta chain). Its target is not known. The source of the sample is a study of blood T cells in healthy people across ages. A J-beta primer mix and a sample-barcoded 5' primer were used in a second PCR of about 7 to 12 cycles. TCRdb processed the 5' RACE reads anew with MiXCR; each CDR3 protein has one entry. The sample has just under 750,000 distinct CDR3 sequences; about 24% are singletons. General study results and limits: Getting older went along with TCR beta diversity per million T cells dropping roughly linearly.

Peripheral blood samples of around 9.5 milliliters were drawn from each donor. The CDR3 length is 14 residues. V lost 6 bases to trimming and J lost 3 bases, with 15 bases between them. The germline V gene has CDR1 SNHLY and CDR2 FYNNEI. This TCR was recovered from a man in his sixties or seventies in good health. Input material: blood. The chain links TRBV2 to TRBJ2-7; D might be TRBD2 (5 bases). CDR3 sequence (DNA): TGTGCCAGCAGCAACCAAGGACGGGACTACGAGCAGTACTTC. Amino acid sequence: CASSNQGRDYEQYF.